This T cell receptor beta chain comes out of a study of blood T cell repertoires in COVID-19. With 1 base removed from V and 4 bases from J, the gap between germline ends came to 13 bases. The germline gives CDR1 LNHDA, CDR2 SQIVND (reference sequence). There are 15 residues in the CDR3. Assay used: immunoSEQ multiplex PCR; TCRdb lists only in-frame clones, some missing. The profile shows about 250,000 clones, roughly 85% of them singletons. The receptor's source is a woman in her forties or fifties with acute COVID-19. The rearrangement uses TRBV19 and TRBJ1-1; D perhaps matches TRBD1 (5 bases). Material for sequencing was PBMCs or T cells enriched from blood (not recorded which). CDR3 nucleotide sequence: TGTGCCAGTAGTATAGGGGTCGCGGGGACCACTGAAGCTTTCTTT. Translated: CASSIGVAGTTEAFF.